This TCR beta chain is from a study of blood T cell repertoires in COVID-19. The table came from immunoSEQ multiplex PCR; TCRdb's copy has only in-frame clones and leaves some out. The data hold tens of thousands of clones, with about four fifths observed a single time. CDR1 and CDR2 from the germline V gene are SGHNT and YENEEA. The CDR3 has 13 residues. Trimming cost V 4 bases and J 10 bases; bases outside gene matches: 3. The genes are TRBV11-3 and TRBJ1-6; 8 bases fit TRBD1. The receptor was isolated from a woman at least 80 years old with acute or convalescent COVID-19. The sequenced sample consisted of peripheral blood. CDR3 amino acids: CASSSDRESPLHF. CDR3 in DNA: TGTGCCAGCAGCTCGGACAGGGAATCACCCCTCCACTTT.